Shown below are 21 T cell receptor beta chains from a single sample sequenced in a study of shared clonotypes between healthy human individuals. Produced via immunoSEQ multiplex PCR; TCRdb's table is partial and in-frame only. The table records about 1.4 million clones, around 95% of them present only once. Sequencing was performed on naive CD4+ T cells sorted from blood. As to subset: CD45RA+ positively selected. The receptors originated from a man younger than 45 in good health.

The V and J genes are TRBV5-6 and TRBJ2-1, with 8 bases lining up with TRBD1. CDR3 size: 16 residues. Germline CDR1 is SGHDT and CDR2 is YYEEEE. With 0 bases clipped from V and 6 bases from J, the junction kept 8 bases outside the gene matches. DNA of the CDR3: TGTGCCAGCAGCTTGGCCTTGACAGGGGACATCAATGAGCAGTTCTTC. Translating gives CASSLALTGDINEQFF.

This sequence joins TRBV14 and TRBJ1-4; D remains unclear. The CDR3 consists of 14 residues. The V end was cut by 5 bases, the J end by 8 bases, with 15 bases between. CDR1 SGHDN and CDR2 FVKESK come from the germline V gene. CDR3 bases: TGTGCCAGCAGCGTCACTTGGGGAGAGGAAAAACTGTTTTTT. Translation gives CASSVTWGEEKLFF.

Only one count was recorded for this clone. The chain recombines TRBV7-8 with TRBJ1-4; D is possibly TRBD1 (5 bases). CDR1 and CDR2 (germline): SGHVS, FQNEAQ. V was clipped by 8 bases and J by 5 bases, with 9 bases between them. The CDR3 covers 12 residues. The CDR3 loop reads CASRGPNEKLFF. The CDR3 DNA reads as TGTGCCAGCCGGGGCCCCAATGAAAAACTGTTTTTT. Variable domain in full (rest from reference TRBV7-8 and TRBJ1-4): GAGVSQSPRYKVAKRGQDVALRCDPISGHVSLFWYQQALGQGPEFLTYFQNEAQLDKSGLPSDRFFAERPEGSVSTLKIQRTQQEDSAVYLCASRGPNEKLFFGSGTQLSVL.

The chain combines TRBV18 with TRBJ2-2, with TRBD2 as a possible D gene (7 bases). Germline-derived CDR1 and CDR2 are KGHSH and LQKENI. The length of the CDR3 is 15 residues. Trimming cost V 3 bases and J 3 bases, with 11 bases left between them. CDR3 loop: CASSPGGLHTGELFF. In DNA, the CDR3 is TGTGCCAGCTCACCGGGGGGGCTCCACACCGGGGAGCTGTTTTTT.

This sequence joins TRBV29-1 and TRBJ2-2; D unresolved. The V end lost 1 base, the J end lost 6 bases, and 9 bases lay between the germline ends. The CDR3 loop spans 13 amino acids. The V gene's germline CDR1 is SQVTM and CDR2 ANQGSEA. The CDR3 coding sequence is TGCAGCGTTGAAGTCCAGGCGGCCGGGGAGCTGTTTTTT. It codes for CSVEVQAAGELFF.

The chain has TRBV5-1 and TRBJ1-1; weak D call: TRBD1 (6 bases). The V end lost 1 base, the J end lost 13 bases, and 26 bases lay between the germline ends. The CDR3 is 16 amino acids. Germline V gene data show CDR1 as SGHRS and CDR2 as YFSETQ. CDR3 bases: TGCGCCAGCAGCTTGCCAGGGGTGTCCTCGGGGTGGAAGCTTTTCTTT. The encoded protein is CASSLPGVSSGWKLFF.

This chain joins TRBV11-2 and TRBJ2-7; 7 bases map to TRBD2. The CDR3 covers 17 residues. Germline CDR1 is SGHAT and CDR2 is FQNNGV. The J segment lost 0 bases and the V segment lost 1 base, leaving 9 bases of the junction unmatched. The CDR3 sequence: CASSLARGSVPSYEQYF. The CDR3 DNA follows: TGTGCCAGCAGCTTAGCTCGCGGGAGTGTCCCCTCCTACGAGCAGTACTTC. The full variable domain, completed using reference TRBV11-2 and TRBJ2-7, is EAGVAQSPRYKIIEKRQSVAFWCNPISGHATLYWYQQILGQGPKLLIQFQNNGVVDDSQLPKDRFSAERLKGVDSTLKIQPAKLEDSAVYLCASSLARGSVPSYEQYFGPGTRLTVT.

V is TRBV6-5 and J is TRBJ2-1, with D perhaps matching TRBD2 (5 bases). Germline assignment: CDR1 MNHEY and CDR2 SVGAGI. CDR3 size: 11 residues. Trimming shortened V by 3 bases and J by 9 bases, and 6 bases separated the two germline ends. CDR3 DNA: TGTGCCAGCAGTTATGGAGGTGAGCAGTTCTTC. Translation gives CASSYGGEQFF.

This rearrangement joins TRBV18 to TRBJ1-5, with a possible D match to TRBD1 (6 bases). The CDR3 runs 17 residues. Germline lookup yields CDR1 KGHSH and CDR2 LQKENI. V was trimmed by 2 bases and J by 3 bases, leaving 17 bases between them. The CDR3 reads CASSPAAGGPDNQPQHF. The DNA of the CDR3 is TGTGCCAGCTCACCAGCGGCGGGGGGGCCCGACAATCAGCCCCAGCATTTT. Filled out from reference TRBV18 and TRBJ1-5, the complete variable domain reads NAGVMQNPRHLVRRRGQEARLRCSPMKGHSHVYWYRQLPEEGLKFMVYLQKENIIDESGMPKERFSAEFPKEGPSILRIQQVVRGDSAAYFCASSPAAGGPDNQPQHFGDGTRLSIL.

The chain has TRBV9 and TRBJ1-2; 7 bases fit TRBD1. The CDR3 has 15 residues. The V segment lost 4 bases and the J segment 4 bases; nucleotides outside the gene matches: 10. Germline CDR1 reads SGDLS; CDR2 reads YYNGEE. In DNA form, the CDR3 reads TGTGCCAGCAGCACAGAAACAGGGGCGGGCTATGGCTACACCTTC. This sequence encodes CASSTETGAGYGYTF. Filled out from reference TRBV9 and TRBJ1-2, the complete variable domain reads DSGVTQTPKHLITATGQRVTLRCSPRSGDLSVYWYQQSLDQGLQFLIQYYNGEERAKGNILERFSAQQFPDLHSELNLSSLELGDSALYFCASSTETGAGYGYTFGSGTRLTVV.

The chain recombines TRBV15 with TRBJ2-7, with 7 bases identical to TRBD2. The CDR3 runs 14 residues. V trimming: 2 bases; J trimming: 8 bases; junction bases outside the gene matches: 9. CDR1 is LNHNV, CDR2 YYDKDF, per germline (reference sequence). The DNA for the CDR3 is TGTGCCACCAGCAGATCTAGCGGAGCCGGCCAGCAGTACTTC. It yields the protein CATSRSSGAGQQYF.

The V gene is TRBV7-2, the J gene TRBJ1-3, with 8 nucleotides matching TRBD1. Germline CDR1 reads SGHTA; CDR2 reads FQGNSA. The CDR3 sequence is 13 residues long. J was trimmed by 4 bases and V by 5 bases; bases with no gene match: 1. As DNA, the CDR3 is TGTGCCAGCAGCGCAGGGGGCGGAAACACCATATATTTT. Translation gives CASSAGGGNTIYF.

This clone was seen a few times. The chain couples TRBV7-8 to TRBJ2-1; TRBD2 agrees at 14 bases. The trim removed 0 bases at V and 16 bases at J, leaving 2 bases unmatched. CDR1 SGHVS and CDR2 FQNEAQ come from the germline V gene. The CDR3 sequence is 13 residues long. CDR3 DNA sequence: TGTGCCAGCAGCTTAGCCGGACTAGCGGGAGGCTTCTTC. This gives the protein CASSLAGLAGGFF.

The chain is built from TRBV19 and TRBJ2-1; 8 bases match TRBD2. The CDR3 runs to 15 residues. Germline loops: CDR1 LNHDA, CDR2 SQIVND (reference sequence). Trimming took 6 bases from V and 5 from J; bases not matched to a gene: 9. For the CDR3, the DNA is TGTGCCAGTAGGGACAGCGGGAGTTGGAACAATGAGCAGTTCTTC. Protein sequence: CASRDSGSWNNEQFF.

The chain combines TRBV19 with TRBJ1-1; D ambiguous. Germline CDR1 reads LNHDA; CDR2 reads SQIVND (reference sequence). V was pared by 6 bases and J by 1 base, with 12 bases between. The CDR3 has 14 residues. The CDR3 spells CASRGWRRNTEAFF. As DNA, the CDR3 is TGTGCCAGTAGGGGGTGGCGGCGGAACACTGAAGCTTTCTTT.

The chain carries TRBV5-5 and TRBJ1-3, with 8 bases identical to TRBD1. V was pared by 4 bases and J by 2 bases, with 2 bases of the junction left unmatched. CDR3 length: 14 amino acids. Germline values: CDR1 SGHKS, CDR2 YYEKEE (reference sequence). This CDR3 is CASSPTGAGNTIYF. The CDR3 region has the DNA TGTGCCAGCAGCCCGACAGGGGCTGGAAACACCATATATTTT.

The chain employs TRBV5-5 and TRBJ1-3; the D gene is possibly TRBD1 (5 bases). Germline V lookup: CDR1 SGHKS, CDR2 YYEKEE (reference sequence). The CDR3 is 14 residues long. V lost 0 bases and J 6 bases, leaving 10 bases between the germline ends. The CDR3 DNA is TGTGCCAGCAGCTTGGCCCAGGGAGTAAACACCATATATTTT. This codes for CASSLAQGVNTIYF.

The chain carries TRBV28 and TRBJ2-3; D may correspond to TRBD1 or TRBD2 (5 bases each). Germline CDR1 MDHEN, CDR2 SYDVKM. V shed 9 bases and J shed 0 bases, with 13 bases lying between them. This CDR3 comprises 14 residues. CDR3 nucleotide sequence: TGTGCCAGTAGAGGGGCAGGGAGCACAGATACGCAGTATTTT. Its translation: CASRGAGSTDTQYF.

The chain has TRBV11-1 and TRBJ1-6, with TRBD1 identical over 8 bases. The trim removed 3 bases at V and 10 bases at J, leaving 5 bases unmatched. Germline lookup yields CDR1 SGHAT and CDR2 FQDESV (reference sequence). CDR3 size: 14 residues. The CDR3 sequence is CASSFDRGRSPLHF. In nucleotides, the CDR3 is TGTGCCAGCAGCTTTGACAGGGGTCGATCACCCCTCCACTTT.

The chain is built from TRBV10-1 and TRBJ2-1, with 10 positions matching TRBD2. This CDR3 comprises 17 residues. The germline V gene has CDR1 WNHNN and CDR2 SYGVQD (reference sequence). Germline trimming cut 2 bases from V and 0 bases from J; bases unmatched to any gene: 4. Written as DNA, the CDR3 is TGCGCCAGCAGTGAGCCTAGCGGGAGCTACTCCTACAATGAGCAGTTCTTC. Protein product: CASSEPSGSYSYNEQFF.

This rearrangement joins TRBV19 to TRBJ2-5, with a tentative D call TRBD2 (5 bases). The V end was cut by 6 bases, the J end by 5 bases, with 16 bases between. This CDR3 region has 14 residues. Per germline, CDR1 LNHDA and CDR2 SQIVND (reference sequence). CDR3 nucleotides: TGTGCCAGTAGACCTCGGGGTGAAATCGAGACCCAGTACTTC. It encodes CASRPRGEIETQYF.